The 19 T cell receptor beta chains listed next were all sequenced from one sample in a study of blood T cell repertoires in COVID-19 (dated by TCRdb to the early 2020s). Preparation of the library involved the immunoSEQ multiplex PCR assay. Not all clones reach the TCRdb copy of this immuneACCESS table, which keeps in-frame sequences only. Checked studies attribute under half of the gap to unresolved V genes and leave the rest unexplained. Across this sample there are more than 140,000 clones, with roughly 86% seen only once. The biggest ten clones account for roughly 8.7% of the sample. The source material was peripheral blood. These receptors came from a woman aged 55-70 years with acute or convalescent COVID-19.

The chain recombines TRBV29-1 with TRBJ2-6; no firm D call. The CDR3 runs 14 residues. Germline assignment: CDR1 SQVTM and CDR2 ANQGSEA. V lost 7 bases, J lost 4 bases, and 14 bases lay in between. Written as DNA, the CDR3 is TGCAGCGCCACTCAGGCGAGCGGGGCCAACGTCCTGACTTTC. Its protein is CSATQASGANVLTF. The full variable domain, completed using reference TRBV29-1 and TRBJ2-6, is SAVISQKPSRDICQRGTSLTIQCQVDSQVTMMFWYRQQPGQSLTLIATANQGSEATYESGFVIDKFPISRPNLTFSTLTVSNMSPEDSSIYLCSATQASGANVLTFGAGSRLTVL.

The chain carries TRBV20-1 and TRBJ2-5; TRBD1 matches 11 bases. Germline assignment: CDR1 DFQATT and CDR2 SNEGSKA (reference sequence). The length of the CDR3 is 14 residues. With V trimmed by 3 bases and J by 4 bases, 4 bases remained unmatched. The CDR3 protein is CSASAGQGVETQYF. The CDR3 bases are TGCAGTGCTAGTGCGGGACAGGGGGTAGAGACCCAGTACTTC.

The chain combines TRBV28 with TRBJ2-7; D is perhaps TRBD1 (6 bases). This CDR3 comprises 15 residues. Trimming shortened V by 6 bases and J by 0 bases, and 15 bases separated the two germline ends. The germline gives CDR1 MDHEN, CDR2 SYDVKM. The CDR3 reads CASRKTGRSSYEQYF. The CDR3 nucleotides are TGTGCCAGCAGGAAGACAGGTCGAAGCTCCTACGAGCAGTACTTC. The full variable domain, rest sourced from reference TRBV28 and TRBJ2-7, is DVKVTQSSRYLVKRTGEKVFLECVQDMDHENMFWYRQDPGLGLRLIYFSYDVKMKEKGDIPEGYSVSREKKERFSLILESASTNQTSMYLCASRKTGRSSYEQYFGPGTRLTVT.

The genes are TRBV3-1 (or the pseudogene TRBV3-2) and TRBJ1-6; D gene uncertain. Trimming took 0 bases from V and 4 from J, leaving 10 bases between them. Germline CDR1 LGHDT, CDR2 YNNKEL (reference sequence). This CDR3 has 16 amino acids. CDR3 residues: CASSQDNPRYNSPLHF. The CDR3 DNA is TGTGCCAGCAGCCAAGATAATCCCAGGTATAATTCACCCCTCCACTTT.

V gene TRBV19 combines with J gene TRBJ2-5, with TRBD1 identical over 7 bases. Germline V gene data show CDR1 as LNHDA and CDR2 as SQIVND (reference sequence). The CDR3 runs 13 residues. J was trimmed by 5 bases and V by 10 bases; bases with no gene match: 10. DNA of the CDR3: TGTGCCATCGGACAGGTGGACGGGGAGACCCAGTACTTC. Residues: CAIGQVDGETQYF.

The gene calls are TRBV19 and TRBJ1-1; TRBD1 aligns across 9 bases. After removal of 6 bases from V and 4 bases from J, the junction contained 6 bases not matched to a gene. The CDR3 runs 14 residues. Germline values: CDR1 LNHDA, CDR2 SQIVND (reference sequence). The CDR3 DNA sequence: TGTGCCAGTAGACAACAGGGGGCTGGCACTGAAGCTTTCTTT. Translated, it gives CASRQQGAGTEAFF.

V and J are TRBV28 and TRBJ1-1, with 8 bases identical to TRBD1. Trimming cost V 6 bases and J 1 base; bases outside gene matches: 4. The CDR3 spans 14 residues. Germline V gene lookup returns CDR1 MDHEN and CDR2 SYDVKM. CDR3 sequence (DNA): TGTGCCAGCAGCATCGGGACAGGGAACACTGAAGCTTTCTTT. Translated: CASSIGTGNTEAFF.

The chain joins TRBV6-2 or TRBV6-3 to TRBJ1-3; TRBD1 might be the D (6 bases). The V end was cut by 5 bases, the J end by 0 bases, with 14 bases between. The CDR3 runs 16 residues. CDR1 and CDR2 (germline): MNHEY, SVGEGT. The DNA of the CDR3 is TGTGCCAGCAGTGACCGGGACACCTACTCTGGAAACACCATATATTTT. Its translation is CASSDRDTYSGNTIYF.

The chain combines TRBV5-4 with TRBJ2-3; a possible D gene is TRBD1 (5 bases). From germline, CDR1 is SGHNT and CDR2 YYREEE (reference sequence). The CDR3 has 13 amino acids. V lost 4 bases and J 2 bases, leaving 8 bases between the germline ends. CDR3 protein: CASSLGLTDTQYF. DNA for the CDR3: TGTGCCAGCAGCCTGGGGCTCACAGATACGCAGTATTTT.

The chain links TRBV14 to TRBJ1-1, with 7 nucleotides matching TRBD1. This CDR3 spans 16 amino acids. Germline CDR1 reads SGHDN; CDR2 reads FVKESK. Unmatched junction bases numbered 7, after V lost 3 bases and J lost 0 bases. For the CDR3, the DNA is TGTGCCAGCAGCCAGACAGGGCTCCTCATGAACACTGAAGCTTTCTTT. This codes for CASSQTGLLMNTEAFF.

The gene calls are TRBV10-3 and TRBJ2-1; D is perhaps TRBD2 (7 bases). Per the germline V gene, CDR1 is ENHRY and CDR2 is SYGVKD. Trimming cost V 7 bases and J 7 bases, with 17 bases left between them. The CDR3 covers 14 residues. For the CDR3, the DNA is TGTGCCATCAAGGGAGGGGGGGTCTGGAATGAGCAGTTCTTC. Protein: CAIKGGGVWNEQFF.

The V call is TRBV15, the J call TRBJ2-1; TRBD2 matches at 13 bases. This CDR3 is 16 amino acids long. Germline lookup yields CDR1 LNHNV and CDR2 YYDKDF (reference sequence). The ends lost 5 bases at V and 3 bases at J; junction bases unmatched: 4. The CDR3 loop reads CATSGRLAGGYNEQFF. The CDR3 coding sequence is TGTGCCACCAGCGGAAGACTAGCGGGGGGCTACAATGAGCAGTTCTTC. The full variable domain, completed using reference TRBV15 and TRBJ2-1, is DAMVIQNPRYQVTQFGKPVTLSCSQTLNHNVMYWYQQKSSQAPKLLFHYYDKDFNNEADTPDNFQSRRPNTSFCFLDIRSPGLGDTAMYLCATSGRLAGGYNEQFFGPGTRLTVL.

The rearrangement uses TRBV14 and TRBJ1-6; 8 positions match TRBD1. V trimming: 4 bases; J trimming: 6 bases; junction bases outside the gene matches: 5. Germline V gives CDR1 SGHDN, CDR2 FVKESK. This CDR3 is 15 amino acids long. CDR3 DNA: TGTGCCAGCAGCCTCGGGACAGGAAGTAATTCACCCCTCCACTTT. It encodes CASSLGTGSNSPLHF.

In its sample, this clone was seen once. The chain carries TRBV6-1 and TRBJ2-3; 8 bases are shared with TRBD2. CDR3 length: 15 amino acids. Germline assignment: CDR1 MNHNS and CDR2 SASEGT. The ends lost 3 bases at V and 3 bases at J; junction bases unmatched: 5. CDR3: CASSDRGGTTDTQYF. The CDR3 DNA reads TGTGCCAGCAGTGATCGCGGGGGGACAACAGATACGCAGTATTTT.

This chain links TRBV9 with TRBJ2-5; 8 bases align to TRBD1. After removal of 0 bases from V and 2 bases from J, the junction contained 9 bases not matched to a gene. CDR1 is SGDLS and CDR2 is YYNGEE in the germline V gene. The CDR3 contains 17 residues. The DNA of the CDR3 is TGTGCCAGCAGCGTAGAGGGCAGGGGGCTCCTACAAGAGACCCAGTACTTC. Its translation is CASSVEGRGLLQETQYF. Combining the CDR3 with reference TRBV9 and TRBJ2-5 gives the whole variable domain DSGVTQTPKHLITATGQRVTLRCSPRSGDLSVYWYQQSLDQGLQFLIQYYNGEERAKGNILERFSAQQFPDLHSELNLSSLELGDSALYFCASSVEGRGLLQETQYFGPGTRLLVL.

This chain uses TRBV7-9 with TRBJ1-1; D is possibly TRBD1 (6 bases). The CDR3 is 15 residues long. Germline V CDR1 and CDR2: SEHNR, FQNEAQ (reference sequence). V dropped 5 bases and J dropped 5 bases, with 18 bases sitting between them. Written as DNA, the CDR3 is TGTGCCAGCAGCGGTACCGACAGGTTACGAACTGAAGCTTTCTTT. As protein: CASSGTDRLRTEAFF.

The V and J genes are TRBV5-1 and TRBJ1-4, with 7 positions matching TRBD1. Looked up from germline, CDR1 is SGHRS and CDR2 is YFSETQ. CDR3 size: 16 residues. With V trimmed by 4 bases and J by 5 bases, 11 bases remained unmatched. The CDR3 nucleotides read TGCGCCAGCAGCCGGATGGTGGGACAGTCCAATGAAAAACTGTTTTTT. Translating it yields CASSRMVGQSNEKLFF.

The V call is TRBV24-1, the J call TRBJ2-5; tentative D call: TRBD1 (5 bases). There are 15 residues in the CDR3. Germline CDR1 reads KGHDR; CDR2 reads SFDVKD. V was shortened by 3 bases and J by 7 bases, with 17 bases between the two germline ends. The CDR3 here is CATSDLFDSIGTQYF. The CDR3 DNA reads as TGTGCCACCAGTGATCTTTTCGACAGCATAGGGACCCAGTACTTC.

V usage is TRBV18 and J usage is TRBJ2-1, with D tentatively TRBD2 (6 bases). The CDR3 has 12 residues. Per the germline V gene, CDR1 is KGHSH and CDR2 is LQKENI. V was shortened by 6 bases and J by 8 bases, with 11 bases between the two germline ends. CDR3 sequence: CASSPSGYEQFF. The CDR3, as DNA: TGTGCCAGCTCCCCGAGCGGGTATGAGCAGTTCTTC.